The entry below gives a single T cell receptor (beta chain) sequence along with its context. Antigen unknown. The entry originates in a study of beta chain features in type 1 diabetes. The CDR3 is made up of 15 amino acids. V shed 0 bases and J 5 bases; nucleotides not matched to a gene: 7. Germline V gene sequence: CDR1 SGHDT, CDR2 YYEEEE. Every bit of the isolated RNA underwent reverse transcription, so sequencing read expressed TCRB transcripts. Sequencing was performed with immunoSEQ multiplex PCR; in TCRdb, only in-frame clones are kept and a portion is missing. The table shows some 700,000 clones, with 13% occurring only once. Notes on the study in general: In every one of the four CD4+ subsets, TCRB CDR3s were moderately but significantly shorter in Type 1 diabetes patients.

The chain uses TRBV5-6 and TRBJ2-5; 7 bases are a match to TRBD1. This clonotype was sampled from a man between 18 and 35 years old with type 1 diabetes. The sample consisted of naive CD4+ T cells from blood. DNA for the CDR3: TGTGCCAGCAGCTTGGGAGGGGGCAATTGGGAGACCCAGTACTTC. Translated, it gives CASSLGGGNWETQYF.